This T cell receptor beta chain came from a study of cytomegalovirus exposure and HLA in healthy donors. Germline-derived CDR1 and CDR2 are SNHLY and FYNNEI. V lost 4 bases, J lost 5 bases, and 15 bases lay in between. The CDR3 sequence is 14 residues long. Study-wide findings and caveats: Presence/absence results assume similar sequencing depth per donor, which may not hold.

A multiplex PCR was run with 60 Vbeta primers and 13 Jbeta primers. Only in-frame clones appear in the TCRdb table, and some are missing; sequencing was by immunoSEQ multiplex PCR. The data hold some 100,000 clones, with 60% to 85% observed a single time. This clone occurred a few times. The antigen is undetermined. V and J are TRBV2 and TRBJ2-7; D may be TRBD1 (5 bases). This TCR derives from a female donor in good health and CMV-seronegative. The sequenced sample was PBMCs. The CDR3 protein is CASSVRQGLNEQYF. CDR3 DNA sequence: TGTGCCAGCAGTGTACGGCAGGGTCTCAACGAGCAGTACTTC.